This TCR beta chain was identified during a study of breast tumors, draining lymph nodes, adjacent tissues. Each CDR3 protein gets one entry after TCRdb re-called the multiplex PCR reads with MiXCR. Among about 130,000 distinct CDR3 sequences, nearly 20% were seen once, and the ten largest hold 3.5% to 4.5%. Samples came from axillary lymph nodes draining the breast cancer. The CDR3 length is 14 residues. V was clipped by 6 bases and J by 5 bases, with 16 bases between them. Germline V gives CDR1 ENHRY, CDR2 SYGVKD. This sequence joins TRBV10-3 and TRBJ2-5; perhaps D is TRBD1 or TRBD2 (7 bases each). The origin of this receptor is a female donor with breast cancer. Some clones in this sample may be carry-over from other donors' samples. Sequencing used axillary lymph node tissue. The CDR3 nucleotides read TGTGCCATCAGCGGGGAGGGGGCGTGGGAGACCCAGTACTTC. Its protein product is CAISGEGAWETQYF.